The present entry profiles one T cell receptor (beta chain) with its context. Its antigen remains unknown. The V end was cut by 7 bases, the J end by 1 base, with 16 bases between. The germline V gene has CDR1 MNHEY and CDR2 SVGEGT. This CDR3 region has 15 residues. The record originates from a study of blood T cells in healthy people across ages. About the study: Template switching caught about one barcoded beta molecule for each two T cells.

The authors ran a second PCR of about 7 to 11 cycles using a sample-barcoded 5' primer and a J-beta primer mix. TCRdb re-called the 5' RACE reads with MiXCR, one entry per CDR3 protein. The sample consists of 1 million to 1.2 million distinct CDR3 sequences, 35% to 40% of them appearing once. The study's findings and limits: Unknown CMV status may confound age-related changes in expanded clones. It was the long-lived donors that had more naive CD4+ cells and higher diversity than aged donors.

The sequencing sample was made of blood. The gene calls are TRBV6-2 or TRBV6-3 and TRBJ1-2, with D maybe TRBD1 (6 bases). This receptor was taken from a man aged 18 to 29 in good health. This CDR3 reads CASTHEDSVNYGYTF. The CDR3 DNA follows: TGTGCCAGCACCCACGAGGACAGCGTTAACTATGGCTACACCTTC.